The 13 T cell receptor beta chains below all came from one sample that was sequenced in a study of T cell responses to AZD1222 COVID-19 vaccine (dated by TCRdb to about 2021). The time point label corresponds to: baseline before first vaccination. Library creation used the immunoSEQ multiplex PCR assay. TCRdb mirrors the immuneACCESS table, restricted to in-frame sequences. Some clones are absent from its copies; in checked studies, under half trace to an unresolved V gene, and the reason for the others is unknown. In this sample the table shows roughly 140,000 clones, 70% to 90% of which occur a single time. The ten largest make up 2.2% of the sample. The sample here was peripheral blood, taken on day 0 of AZD1222 vaccination. Receptors were obtained from an adult in good health.

V is TRBV3-1 (or the pseudogene TRBV3-2) and J is TRBJ1-5; D is ambiguous. In germline, CDR1 is LGHDT, CDR2 YNNKEL (reference sequence). Trimming pared 7 bases from V and 9 bases from J, leaving 13 bases between. The CDR3 is made up of 12 amino acids. This CDR3 reads CASNHGGWPQHF. CDR3 nucleotides: TGTGCCAGCAACCACGGCGGCTGGCCCCAGCATTTT.

The chain is built from TRBV15 and TRBJ2-4, with TRBD1 matching over 12 bases. The ends lost 8 bases at V and 1 base at J; junction bases unmatched: 12. The germline V gene encodes CDR1 LNHNV and CDR2 YYDKDF (reference sequence). The CDR3 is 18 residues long. The CDR3 is CATSAGTGGAKAKNIQYF. Written as DNA, the CDR3 is TGTGCCACCTCAGCGGGGACAGGGGGCGCTAAGGCCAAAAACATTCAGTACTTC.

The V gene is TRBV18, the J gene TRBJ1-4, with no clear D. Per germline, CDR1 KGHSH and CDR2 LQKENI. With 3 bases removed from V and 6 bases from J, the gap between germline ends came to 8 bases. The CDR3 is 13 amino acids. CDR3 nucleotide sequence: TGTGCCAGCTCACCGTTGAGGGATGAAAAACTGTTTTTT. This encodes CASSPLRDEKLFF.

This clone was seen just once. This rearrangement joins TRBV19 to TRBJ1-5; 7 nucleotides agree with TRBD1. J lost 6 bases, V lost 3 bases, and 5 bases had no gene match. The CDR3 has 14 residues. Germline lookup yields CDR1 LNHDA and CDR2 SQIVND (reference sequence). As DNA, the CDR3 is TGTGCCAGTAGTATCAGGGACAGCGGTCAGCCCCAGCATTTT. Residues: CASSIRDSGQPQHF.

This chain connects TRBV28 to TRBJ1-2, with a weak D call TRBD1 (5 bases). The CDR3 runs to 12 residues. Germline CDR1 MDHEN, CDR2 SYDVKM. The V end lost 4 bases, the J end lost 5 bases, and 8 bases lay between the germline ends. CDR3 residues: CASSSQVYGYTF. Written as DNA, the CDR3 is TGTGCCAGCAGTTCACAGGTTTATGGCTACACCTTC.

The chain links TRBV19 to TRBJ2-3, with D tentatively TRBD2 (5 bases). With 1 base removed from V and 2 bases from J, the gap between germline ends came to 10 bases. Germline-derived CDR1 and CDR2 are LNHDA and SQIVND (reference sequence). The CDR3 contains 15 residues. Here the CDR3 DNA reads TGTGCCAGTAGTATAGTCGCGGGCCCCACAGATACGCAGTATTTT. It specifies CASSIVAGPTDTQYF.

This chain uses TRBV5-6 with TRBJ1-2, with TRBD1 identical over 10 bases. This CDR3 has 15 amino acids. The J segment lost 5 bases and the V segment lost 4 bases, leaving 8 bases of the junction unmatched. Germline CDR1 SGHDT, CDR2 YYEEEE. CDR3 in DNA: TGTGCCAGCAGCGAAACCGGGACAGGGGTTTATGGCTACACCTTC. It translates to CASSETGTGVYGYTF.

The CDR3: CASSPAGEETQYF. CDR3 DNA: TGTGCCAGCAGCCCAGCGGGAGAAGAGACCCAGTACTTC. The chain carries TRBV11-3 and TRBJ2-5, with 8 positions matching TRBD2. The CDR3 totals 13 residues. V shed 5 bases and J 3 bases; nucleotides not matched to a gene: 2. Per germline, CDR1 SGHNT and CDR2 YENEEA.

This chain joins TRBV5-4 and TRBJ2-5; TRBD1 might be the D (7 bases). The ends were cut back, 5 bases at V and 5 bases at J, with 19 bases in the middle. Germline values: CDR1 SGHNT, CDR2 YYREEE (reference sequence). The CDR3 consists of 15 residues. The CDR3 loop reads CASSLTRGRRETQYF. CDR3 nucleotide sequence: TGTGCCAGCAGTTTGACCAGGGGGAGGAGGGAGACCCAGTACTTC.

J is TRBJ2-7 and V is TRBV6-2 or TRBV6-3; D is ambiguous. Germline CDR1 reads MNHEY; CDR2 reads SVGEGT. V lost 5 bases to trimming and J lost 4 bases, with 12 bases between them. This CDR3 has 13 residues. CDR3 bases: TGTGCCAGCAGTCCGGACCCGAATTACGAGCAGTACTTC. Protein: CASSPDPNYEQYF.

The rearrangement joins TRBV5-1 to TRBJ2-7; unclear D gene. Germline values: CDR1 SGHRS, CDR2 YFSETQ. Trimming removed 1 base at V and 2 bases at J, with 10 bases between. This CDR3 has 14 amino acids. CDR3 sequence: CASSLKGVTYEQYF. CDR3 sequence (DNA): TGCGCCAGCAGCTTGAAAGGAGTCACCTACGAGCAGTACTTC. The whole variable domain, remainder taken from reference TRBV5-1 and TRBJ2-7, is KAGVTQTPRYLIKTRGQQVTLSCSPISGHRSVSWYQQTPGQGLQFLFEYFSETQRNKGNFPGRFSGRQFSNSRSEMNVSTLELGDSALYLCASSLKGVTYEQYFGPGTRLTVT.

The chain has TRBV19 and TRBJ1-2; 12 bases fit TRBD1. Germline loops: CDR1 LNHDA, CDR2 SQIVND (reference sequence). J gave up 3 bases and V 5 bases, and 7 bases lay outside the gene matches. The CDR3 is 16 residues long. In DNA form, the CDR3 reads TGTGCCAGTAGTCCCCGGGACAGGGGGCGCGACTATGGCTACACCTTC. Protein: CASSPRDRGRDYGYTF.

This clone was seen just once. As DNA, the CDR3 is TGTGCCAGTAGTATGAACACAGGGGTGAGCACAGATACGCAGTATTTT. Translating it yields CASSMNTGVSTDTQYF. This chain uses TRBV19 with TRBJ2-3, with 7 bases fitting TRBD1. The V gene's germline CDR1 is LNHDA and CDR2 SQIVND (reference sequence). The CDR3 runs to 16 residues. V was clipped by 3 bases and J by 0 bases; unmatched bases: 6.